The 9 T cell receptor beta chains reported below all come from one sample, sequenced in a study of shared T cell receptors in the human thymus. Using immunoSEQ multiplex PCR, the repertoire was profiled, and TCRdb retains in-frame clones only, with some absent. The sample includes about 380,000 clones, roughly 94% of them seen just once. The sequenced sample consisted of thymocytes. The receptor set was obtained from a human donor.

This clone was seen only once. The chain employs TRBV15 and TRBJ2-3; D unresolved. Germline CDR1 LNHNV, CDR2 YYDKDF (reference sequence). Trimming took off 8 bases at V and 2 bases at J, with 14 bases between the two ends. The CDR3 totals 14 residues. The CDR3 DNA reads TGTGCCACCGTCTCGGGCCAGTACACAGATACGCAGTATTTT. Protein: CATVSGQYTDTQYF.

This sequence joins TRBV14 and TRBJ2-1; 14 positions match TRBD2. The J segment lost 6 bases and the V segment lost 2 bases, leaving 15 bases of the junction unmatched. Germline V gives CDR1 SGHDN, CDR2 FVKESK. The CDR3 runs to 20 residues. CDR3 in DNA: TGTGCCAGCAGCCAACCGGGACCGACTAGCGGGAGGGAGAAGGGCAATGAGCAGTTCTTC. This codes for CASSQPGPTSGREKGNEQFF.

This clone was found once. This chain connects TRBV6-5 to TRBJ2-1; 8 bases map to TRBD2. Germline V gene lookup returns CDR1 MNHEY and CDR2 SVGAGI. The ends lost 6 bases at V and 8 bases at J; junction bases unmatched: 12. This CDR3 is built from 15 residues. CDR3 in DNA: TGTGCCAGCAGCCCCGTATCCGGGAGGGCCCATGAGCAGTTCTTC. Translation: CASSPVSGRAHEQFF.

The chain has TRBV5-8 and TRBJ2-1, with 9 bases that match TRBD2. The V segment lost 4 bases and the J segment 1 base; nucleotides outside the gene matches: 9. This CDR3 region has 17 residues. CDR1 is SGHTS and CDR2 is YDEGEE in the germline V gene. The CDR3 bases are TGTGCCAGCAGCCCAAGGCAGGGACTAGCATCCTACAATGAGCAGTTCTTC. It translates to CASSPRQGLASYNEQFF.

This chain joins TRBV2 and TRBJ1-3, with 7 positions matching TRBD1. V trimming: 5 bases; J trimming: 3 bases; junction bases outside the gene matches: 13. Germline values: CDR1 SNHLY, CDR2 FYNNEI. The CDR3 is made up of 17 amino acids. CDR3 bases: TGTGCCAGCAGTACGCCCGACAGGGAATTTTATGGAAACACCATATATTTT. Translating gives CASSTPDREFYGNTIYF.

This chain's CDR3 is CASSRTRLADEQYF. CDR3 nucleotides: TGTGCCAGCAGCCGAACGAGACTAGCCGACGAGCAGTACTTC. The chain couples TRBV28 to TRBJ2-7; TRBD2 aligns across 7 bases. Germline V CDR1 and CDR2: MDHEN, SYDVKM. The CDR3 has 14 amino acids. Trimming at V came to 6 bases and at J to 5 bases, leaving 10 bases not matched to a gene.

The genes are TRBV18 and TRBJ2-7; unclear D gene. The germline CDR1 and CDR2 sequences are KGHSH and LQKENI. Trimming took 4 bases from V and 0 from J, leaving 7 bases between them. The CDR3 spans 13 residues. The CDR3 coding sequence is TGTGCCAGCTCACGGTTAAGCTCCTACGAGCAGTACTTC. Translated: CASSRLSSYEQYF. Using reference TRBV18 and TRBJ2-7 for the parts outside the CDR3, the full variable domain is NAGVMQNPRHLVRRRGQEARLRCSPMKGHSHVYWYRQLPEEGLKFMVYLQKENIIDESGMPKERFSAEFPKEGPSILRIQQVVRGDSAAYFCASSRLSSYEQYFGPGTRLTVT.

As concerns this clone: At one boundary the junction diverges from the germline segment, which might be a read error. In DNA form, the CDR3 reads TGTGCCAGCAGCGAAGACAGGGAGAGCTCTGGGGCCAACGTCCTGACTTTC. The encoded protein is CASSEDRESSGANVLTF. V and J are TRBV6-1 and TRBJ2-6; 7 bases fit TRBD1. Germline assignment: CDR1 MNHNS and CDR2 SASEGT. The CDR3 loop spans 17 amino acids.

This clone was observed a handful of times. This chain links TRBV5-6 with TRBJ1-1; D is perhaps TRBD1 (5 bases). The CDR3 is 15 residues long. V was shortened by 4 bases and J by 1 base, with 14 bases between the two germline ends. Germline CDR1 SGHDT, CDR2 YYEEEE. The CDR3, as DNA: TGTGCCAGCAGCCTCCAGGGAGGGGAGAACACTGAAGCTTTCTTT. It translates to CASSLQGGENTEAFF.